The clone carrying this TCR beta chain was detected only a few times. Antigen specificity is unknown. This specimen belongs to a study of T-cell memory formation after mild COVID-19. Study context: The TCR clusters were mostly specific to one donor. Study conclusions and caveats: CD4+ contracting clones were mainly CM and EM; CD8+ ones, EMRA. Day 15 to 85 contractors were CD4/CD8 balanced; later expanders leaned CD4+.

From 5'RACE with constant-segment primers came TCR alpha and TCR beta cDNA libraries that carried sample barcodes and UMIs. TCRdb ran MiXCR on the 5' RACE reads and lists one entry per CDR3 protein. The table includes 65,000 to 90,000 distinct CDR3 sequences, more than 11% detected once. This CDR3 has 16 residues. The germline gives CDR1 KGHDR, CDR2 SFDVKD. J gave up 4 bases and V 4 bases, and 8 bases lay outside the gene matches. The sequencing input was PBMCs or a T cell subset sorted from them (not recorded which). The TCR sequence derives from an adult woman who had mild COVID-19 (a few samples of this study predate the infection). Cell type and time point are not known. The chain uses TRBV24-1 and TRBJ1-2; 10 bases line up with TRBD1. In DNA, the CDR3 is TGTGCCACCAGTGACCAGACAGGGGGCGTTCGCTATGGCTACACCTTC. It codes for CATSDQTGGVRYGYTF.